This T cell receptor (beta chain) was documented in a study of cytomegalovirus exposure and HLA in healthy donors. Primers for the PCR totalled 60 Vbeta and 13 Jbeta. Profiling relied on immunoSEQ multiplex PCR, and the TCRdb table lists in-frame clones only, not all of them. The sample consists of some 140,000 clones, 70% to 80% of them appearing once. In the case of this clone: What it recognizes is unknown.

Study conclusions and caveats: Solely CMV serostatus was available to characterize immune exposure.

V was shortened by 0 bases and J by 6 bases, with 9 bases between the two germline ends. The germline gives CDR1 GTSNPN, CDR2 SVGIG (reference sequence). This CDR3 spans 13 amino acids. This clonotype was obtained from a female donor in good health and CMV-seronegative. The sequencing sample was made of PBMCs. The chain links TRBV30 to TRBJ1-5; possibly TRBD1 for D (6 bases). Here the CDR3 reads CAWSVDRTQPQHF. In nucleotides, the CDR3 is TGTGCCTGGAGTGTGGACAGAACTCAGCCCCAGCATTTT.